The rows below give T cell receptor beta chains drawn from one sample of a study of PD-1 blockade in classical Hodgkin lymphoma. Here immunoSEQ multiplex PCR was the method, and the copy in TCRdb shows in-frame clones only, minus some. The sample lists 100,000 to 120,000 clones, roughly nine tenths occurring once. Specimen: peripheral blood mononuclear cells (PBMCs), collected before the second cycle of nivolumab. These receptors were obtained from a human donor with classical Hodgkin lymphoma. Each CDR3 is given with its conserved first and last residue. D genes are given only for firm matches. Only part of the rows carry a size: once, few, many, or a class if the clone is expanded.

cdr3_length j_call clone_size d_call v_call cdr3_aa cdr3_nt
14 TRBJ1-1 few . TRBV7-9 CASSHRAGNTEAFF TGTGCCAGCAGCCATCGCGCAGGGAACACTGAAGCTTTCTTT
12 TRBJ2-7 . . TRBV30 CARGDNSYEQYF TGTGCCCGGGGGGACAACTCCTACGAGCAGTACTTC
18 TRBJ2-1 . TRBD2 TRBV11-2 CASSLRGRVGLAGNEQFF TGTGCCAGCAGCTTACGGGGGAGAGTGGGACTAGCTGGCAATGAGCAGTTCTTC
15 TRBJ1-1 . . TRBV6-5 CASSYSGQTNTEAFF TGTGCCAGCAGTTACTCCGGACAGACGAACACTGAAGCTTTCTTT
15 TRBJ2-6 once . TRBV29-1 CSVGQGSDGANVLTF TGCAGCGTTGGCCAGGGCTCAGATGGGGCCAACGTCCTGACTTTC
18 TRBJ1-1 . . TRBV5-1 CASSYEGTSTRWNTEAFF TGCGCCAGCAGCTACGAAGGGACGTCCACCCGGTGGAACACTGAAGCTTTCTTT
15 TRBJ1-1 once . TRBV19 CASSILGTPNTEAFF TGTGCCAGTAGTATCTTAGGCACCCCGAACACTGAAGCTTTCTTT
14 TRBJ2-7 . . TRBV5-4 CASSLTGSNYEQYF TGTGCCAGCAGCTTGACAGGGTCGAACTACGAGCAGTACTTC
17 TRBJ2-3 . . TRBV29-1 CSVEVRWGGQGPDTQYF TGCAGCGTTGAAGTGAGGTGGGGCGGGCAGGGCCCAGATACGCAGTATTTT
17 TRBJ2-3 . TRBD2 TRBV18 CASSPSLAGTSTDTQYF TGTGCCAGCTCACCGTCCCTAGCGGGGACTAGCACAGATACGCAGTATTTT
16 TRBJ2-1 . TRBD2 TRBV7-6 CASSPPSAGGGNEQFF TGTGCCAGCAGCCCTCCCTCAGCGGGAGGTGGCAATGAGCAGTTCTTC
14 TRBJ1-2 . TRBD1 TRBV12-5 CASGPFDRGDGYTF TGTGCTAGTGGGCCATTCGACAGGGGGGATGGCTACACCTTC
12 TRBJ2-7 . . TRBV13 CATRRGSYEQYF TGTGCCACCCGGCGCGGGTCCTACGAGCAGTACTTC
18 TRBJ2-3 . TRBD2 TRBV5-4 CASSLGLAGVGMTDTQYF TGTGCCAGCAGCTTGGGCCTAGCGGGAGTAGGGATGACAGATACGCAGTATTTT
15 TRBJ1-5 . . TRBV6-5 CASSYSHRINQPQHF TGTGCCAGCAGTTACTCCCACCGCATCAATCAGCCCCAGCATTTT
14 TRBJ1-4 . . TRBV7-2 CASSLRQNNEKLFF TGTGCCAGCAGCTTAAGGCAGAATAATGAAAAACTGTTTTTT
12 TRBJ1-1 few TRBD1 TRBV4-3 CASSPTGDEAFF TGCGCCAGCAGCCCAACAGGGGATGAAGCTTTCTTT
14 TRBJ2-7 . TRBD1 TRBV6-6 CASSYPGQLYEQYF TGTGCCAGCAGTTACCCGGGACAGCTCTACGAGCAGTACTTC
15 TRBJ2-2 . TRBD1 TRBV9 CASSVGVDRAGELFF TGTGCCAGCAGCGTAGGTGTGGACAGGGCCGGGGAGCTGTTTTTT
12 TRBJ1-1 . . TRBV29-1 CSVRPGDTEAFF TGCAGCGTCAGACCAGGGGACACTGAAGCTTTCTTT
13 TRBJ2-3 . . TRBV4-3 CASSPPTTDTQYF TGCGCCAGCAGCCCCCCAACCACAGATACGCAGTATTTT
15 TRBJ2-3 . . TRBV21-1 CANPWAGGCADTQYF TGTGCCAACCCGTGGGCGGGAGGGTGTGCAGATACGCAGTATTTT
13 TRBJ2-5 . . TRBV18 CASSPGRRETQYF TGTGCCAGCTCACCCGGTAGACGAGAGACCCAGTACTTC
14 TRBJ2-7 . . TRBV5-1 CASSLGQGSYEQYF TGCGCCAGCAGCTTGGGGCAGGGGAGTTACGAGCAGTACTTC
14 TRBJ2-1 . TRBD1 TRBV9 CAPHRDRGSNEQFF TGTGCCCCTCACCGGGACAGGGGATCCAATGAGCAGTTCTTC
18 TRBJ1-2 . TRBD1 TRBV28 CASSFFNRGSHRSVGYTF TGTGCCAGCAGCTTCTTCAACAGGGGCTCCCATCGGTCGGTTGGCTACACCTTC
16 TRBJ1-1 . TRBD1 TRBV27 CASSWKGQGVRTEAFF TGTGCCAGCAGTTGGAAGGGACAGGGGGTACGCACTGAAGCTTTCTTT
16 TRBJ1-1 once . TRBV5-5 CASSQTRGSKIAEAFF TGTGCCAGCAGCCAAACCCGGGGGAGTAAGATTGCTGAAGCTTTCTTT
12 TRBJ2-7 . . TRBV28 CASSSFIYEQYF TGTGCCAGCAGTTCCTTTATCTACGAGCAGTACTTC
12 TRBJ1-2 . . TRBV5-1 CASRTENYGYTF TGCGCCAGCAGGACGGAGAACTATGGCTACACCTTC
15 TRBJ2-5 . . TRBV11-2 CASSLPLSFQETQYF TGTGCCAGCAGCTTACCCTTGAGCTTCCAAGAGACCCAGTACTTC
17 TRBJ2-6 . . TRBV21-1 CASIRGRANSGANVLTF TGTGCCAGCATACGGGGAAGGGCAAACTCTGGGGCCAACGTCCTGACTTTC
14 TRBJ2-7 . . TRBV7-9 CASSLYSRSYEQYF TGTGCCAGCAGTCTATACAGCCGCTCCTACGAGCAGTACTTC
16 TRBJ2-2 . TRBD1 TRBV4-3 CASRAGQGAFAGELFF TGCGCCAGCAGAGCGGGACAGGGGGCTTTCGCCGGGGAGCTGTTTTTT
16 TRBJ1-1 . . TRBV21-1 CASSKEEEPMNTEAFF TGTGCCAGCAGCAAAGAGGAGGAGCCCATGAACACTGAAGCTTTCTTT
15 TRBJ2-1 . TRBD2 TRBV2 CASSPQGTSYNEQFF TGTGCCAGCAGTCCCCAGGGGACTAGCTACAATGAGCAGTTCTTC
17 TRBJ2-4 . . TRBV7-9 CASSQDHGAIAKNIQYF TGTGCCAGCAGCCAAGATCACGGCGCGATAGCCAAAAACATTCAGTACTTC
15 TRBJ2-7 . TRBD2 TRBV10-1 CASSESGLEGYEQYF TGCGCCAGCAGTGAGTCAGGACTAGAGGGCTACGAGCAGTACTTC
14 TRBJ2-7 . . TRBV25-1 CASSDAKQGYEQYF TGTGCCAGCAGTGATGCGAAACAGGGCTACGAGCAGTACTTC
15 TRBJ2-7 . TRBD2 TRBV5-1 CASRLSAGGLYEQYF TGCGCCAGCAGGCTTTCAGCGGGAGGGTTATACGAGCAGTACTTC
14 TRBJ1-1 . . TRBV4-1 CASSQVQGSTEAFF TGCGCCAGCAGCCAAGTACAGGGTAGCACTGAAGCTTTCTTT
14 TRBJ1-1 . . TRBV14 CASSQLSSYTEAFF TGTGCCAGCAGCCAGCTGAGCAGCTACACTGAAGCTTTCTTT
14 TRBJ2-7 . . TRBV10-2 CASRKGTDSYEQYF TGCGCCAGCAGGAAGGGGACGGACTCCTACGAGCAGTACTTC
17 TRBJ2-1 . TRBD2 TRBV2 CASSEYFPSGRDNEQFF TGTGCCAGCAGTGAATATTTTCCAAGCGGGAGAGACAATGAGCAGTTCTTC
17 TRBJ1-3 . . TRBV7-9 CASSHSPGTPSGNTIYF TGTGCCAGCAGCCACAGTCCCGGGACACCCTCTGGAAACACCATATATTTT
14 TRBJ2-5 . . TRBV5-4 CASSLGGIRETQYF TGTGCCAGCAGCTTAGGAGGGATCCGGGAGACCCAGTACTTC
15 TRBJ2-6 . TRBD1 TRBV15 CATSRADRGDDVLTF TGTGCCACCAGCAGAGCGGACAGGGGGGACGACGTCCTGACTTTC
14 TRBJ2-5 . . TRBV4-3 CASSQVRGMGTQYF TGCGCCAGCAGCCAAGTGCGGGGTATGGGGACCCAGTACTTC
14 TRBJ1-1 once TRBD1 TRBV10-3 CAISEGSGGSEAFF TGTGCCATCAGTGAGGGATCAGGGGGCAGTGAAGCTTTCTTT
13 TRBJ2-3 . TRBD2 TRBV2 CASSLGRTDTQYF TGTGCCAGCAGTCTCGGGAGGACAGATACGCAGTATTTT
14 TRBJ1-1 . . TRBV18 CASSPLDRNTEAFF TGTGCCAGCTCACCGCTGGACAGGAACACTGAAGCTTTCTTT
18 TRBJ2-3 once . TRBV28 CASSEGPVIKGPTDTQYF TGTGCCAGCAGTGAGGGACCCGTGATTAAGGGGCCCACAGATACGCAGTATTTT
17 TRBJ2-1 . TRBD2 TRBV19 CASSIDQRLAGGKEQFF TGTGCCAGTAGTATAGATCAGAGACTAGCGGGAGGGAAGGAGCAGTTCTTC
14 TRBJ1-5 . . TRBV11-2 CASSLEPVNQPQHF TGTGCCAGCAGCTTAGAACCGGTGAATCAGCCCCAGCATTTT
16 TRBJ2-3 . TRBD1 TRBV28 CASSSPQGDGTDTQYF TGTGCCAGCAGTTCACCCCAGGGGGACGGCACAGATACGCAGTATTTT
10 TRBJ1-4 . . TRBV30 CAWSNEKLFF TGTGCCTGGTCCAATGAAAAACTGTTTTTT
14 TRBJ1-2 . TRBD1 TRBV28 CASRGQVVSYGYTF TGTGCCAGCAGGGGACAGGTGGTTTCTTATGGCTACACCTTC
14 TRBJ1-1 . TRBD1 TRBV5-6 CASSSRGLNTEAFF TGTGCCAGCAGCTCCAGGGGGCTGAACACTGAAGCTTTCTTT
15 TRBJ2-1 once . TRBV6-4 CASSDNLRPPGEQFF TGTGCCAGCAGTGACAATCTGCGGCCCCCAGGTGAGCAGTTCTTC
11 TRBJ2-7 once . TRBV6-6 CASSYKGKQYF TGTGCCAGCAGTTATAAGGGGAAGCAGTACTTC